The clone carrying this T cell receptor beta chain was observed at least ten times. The antigen remains unidentified. This entry is derived from a study of T cells in Graves' hyperthyroidism and ophthalmopathy. Overall study findings and caveats: Prediction of ophthalmopathy progression came a median approximately 6 months pre-onset.

Diagnoses were established using clinical symptoms, serum thyroxine and TRAb, thyroid ultrasound and orbital computed tomography. Trimming cost V 6 bases and J 1 base; bases outside gene matches: 5. The CDR3 covers 14 residues. Germline CDR1 is MNHNS and CDR2 is SASEGT. Amplified regions were TCR beta CDR3 sequences from RNA transcripts. Carried out on the TCR CDR3, a first-round RT-PCR used the HTBI primer set. TCRdb redid the calling of the multiplex PCR reads with MiXCR, one entry per CDR3 protein. The sample carries 300,000 to 450,000 distinct CDR3 sequences, approximately 15% recorded once. The sample was blood. The source of this sequence is a woman in her 30s with Graves' hyperthyroidism. The chain carries TRBV6-1 and TRBJ2-5, with 7 positions matching TRBD1. The CDR3 is CASRVGQPQETQYF. In nucleotides, the CDR3 is TGTGCCAGCAGGGTGGGACAGCCCCAAGAGACCCAGTACTTC.